The 12 T cell receptor beta chains below all came from one sample that was sequenced in a study of shared clonotypes between healthy human individuals. The assay was immunoSEQ multiplex PCR, and TCRdb's table has in-frame clones only and misses some. This sample has about 1.5 million clones, with 98% found just once. The sample was naive CD4+ T cells sorted from blood. As for subset: CD45RA+ positively selected. These receptors came from a young man in good health.

The gene calls are TRBV4-3 and TRBJ2-7, with 9 bases identical to TRBD1. The CDR3 length is 16 residues. Germline CDR1 LGHNA, CDR2 YSLEER. J lost 0 bases, V lost 1 base, and 4 bases had no gene match. The CDR3 region is CASSQGTGDSSYEQYF. The CDR3 DNA follows: TGCGCCAGCAGCCAAGGGACAGGGGACTCCTCCTACGAGCAGTACTTC.

DNA of the CDR3: TGTGCCAGCAGTCCACCGACTAGCGGGAAGTCCGGGGAGCTGTTTTTT. As protein: CASSPPTSGKSGELFF. The V and J genes are TRBV28 and TRBJ2-2; 11 nucleotides align to TRBD2. V lost 5 bases, J lost 6 bases, and 8 bases stayed unmatched. There are 16 residues in the CDR3. CDR1 is MDHEN, CDR2 SYDVKM, per germline.

This chain connects TRBV5-1 to TRBJ2-7; a weak D match, TRBD1 (6 bases). Germline V lookup: CDR1 SGHRS, CDR2 YFSETQ. The V end was cut by 2 bases, the J end by 2 bases, with 11 bases between. This CDR3 contains 14 residues. CDR3: CASSFGQLTYEQYF. The CDR3 coding sequence is TGCGCCAGCAGCTTCGGACAGCTTACCTACGAGCAGTACTTC.

The chain links TRBV11-2 to TRBJ2-5; 9 bases align to TRBD2. With 5 bases clipped from V and 4 bases from J, the junction kept 11 bases outside the gene matches. The CDR3 has 16 amino acids. From germline, CDR1 is SGHAT and CDR2 FQNNGV. DNA of the CDR3: TGTGCCAGCAGCCCCGCCCTAGCGGGACAGCTAGAGACCCAGTACTTC. It is translated as CASSPALAGQLETQYF.

The chain has TRBV20-1 and TRBJ1-2; unclear D gene. Germline V gene data show CDR1 as DFQATT and CDR2 as SNEGSKA (reference sequence). The V end was cut by 4 bases, the J end by 6 bases, with 6 bases between. The CDR3 totals 10 residues. CDR3 sequence: CSAKHNGYTF. In nucleotides, the CDR3 is TGCAGTGCTAAACACAATGGCTACACCTTC.

The chain carries TRBV30 and TRBJ2-1, with TRBD2 as a possible D gene (6 bases). Trimming shortened V by 2 bases and J by 5 bases, and 16 bases separated the two germline ends. Germline V gene lookup returns CDR1 GTSNPN and CDR2 SVGIG (reference sequence). This CDR3 is built from 15 residues. CDR3 nucleotide sequence: TGTGCCTGGAGTCGACTAGTCCTAGGGCACAATGAGCAGTTCTTC. This translates into CAWSRLVLGHNEQFF.

The rearrangement joins TRBV19 to TRBJ2-7; D might be TRBD2 (6 bases). V gave up 5 bases and J gave up 3 bases, with 14 bases separating them. The CDR3 spans 14 residues. CDR1 LNHDA and CDR2 SQIVND come from the germline V gene (reference sequence). The CDR3 here is CASSASRRDYEQYF. The CDR3 nucleotides read TGTGCCAGTAGTGCCTCCAGGAGGGACTACGAGCAGTACTTC.

This chain connects TRBV7-6 to TRBJ2-1; TRBD2 matches at 8 bases. The V gene's germline CDR1 is SGHVS and CDR2 FNYEAQ. Trimming took 5 bases from V and 5 from J; bases not matched to a gene: 8. This CDR3 has 15 residues. CDR3 nucleotides: TGTGCCAGCAGCCTACCGGGACTAGAAAACAATGAGCAGTTCTTC. It specifies CASSLPGLENNEQFF.

V usage is TRBV2 and J usage is TRBJ2-5; D remains ambiguous. Deletions cut 7 bases from V and 5 bases from J, with 11 bases between. The CDR3 spans 12 residues. The V gene's germline CDR1 is SNHLY and CDR2 FYNNEI. DNA for the CDR3: TGTGCCAGCACAGAAAGTAGTGAGACCCAGTACTTC. Amino acid sequence: CASTESSETQYF.

The gene calls are TRBV5-1 and TRBJ2-1; 10 nucleotides line up with TRBD2. This CDR3 is built from 18 residues. Per the germline V gene, CDR1 is SGHRS and CDR2 is YFSETQ. V lost 0 bases to trimming and J lost 5 bases; unmatched junction nucleotides: 11. The CDR3 region is CASSLAKREGLGDNEQFF. The DNA of the CDR3 is TGCGCCAGCAGCTTGGCGAAGCGGGAGGGCCTTGGGGACAATGAGCAGTTCTTC.

CDR3: CASSLEPNLNTEAFF. Written as DNA, the CDR3 is TGCGCCAGCAGCTTGGAGCCGAACCTGAACACTGAAGCTTTCTTT. This rearrangement joins TRBV5-1 to TRBJ1-1; D uncertain. The V gene lost 0 bases and the J gene lost 0 bases, with 9 bases spanning the gap. The CDR3 is made up of 15 amino acids. Germline V lookup: CDR1 SGHRS, CDR2 YFSETQ.

This chain uses TRBV19 with TRBJ1-1; the D gene is possibly TRBD1 (5 bases). Germline loops: CDR1 LNHDA, CDR2 SQIVND (reference sequence). The CDR3 is 12 residues long. V lost 3 bases and J lost 10, with 12 bases in between. The CDR3 DNA follows: TGTGCCAGTAGTATGACGGGGGTCGGAGCTTTCTTT. It specifies CASSMTGVGAFF.